This entry lists 30 T cell receptor beta chains sequenced from one sample in a study of OX40 agonist ivuxolimab in advanced cancers. Clones were sequenced by immunoSEQ multiplex PCR, and TCRdb holds only the in-frame ones, with some missing. The sample lists nearly 70,000 clones; about 85% were seen once. Sequenced here: CD4+ or CD8+ T cells sorted from blood, sampled in a trial of the OX40 agonist ivuxolimab. The origin of the receptors is an adult with an advanced solid tumor such as melanoma, head and neck, liver or kidney cancer.

V and J are TRBV11-1 and TRBJ1-1; D may be TRBD1 (6 bases). This CDR3 region has 14 residues. Between the trimmed V and J ends, which lost 5 bases and 3 bases, there was a span of 13 bases. The V gene's germline CDR1 is SGHAT and CDR2 FQDESV (reference sequence). The CDR3 spells CASSRPQGYTEAFF. In DNA form, the CDR3 reads TGTGCCAGCAGCCGACCACAGGGCTACACTGAAGCTTTCTTT.

This chain connects TRBV27 to TRBJ1-2; D might be TRBD1 (5 bases). V was clipped by 6 bases and J by 4 bases, with 15 bases between them. The CDR3 contains 14 residues. Germline assignment: CDR1 MNHEY and CDR2 SMNVEV (reference sequence). The CDR3 DNA sequence: TGTGCCAGCAGGGCTTTCGGGGGAGGCTATGGCTACACCTTC. It is translated as CASRAFGGGYGYTF.

This rearrangement joins TRBV7-2 to TRBJ1-5; D unclear. Trimming left V 1 base short and J 7 bases short, with 8 bases between. Germline lookup yields CDR1 SGHTA and CDR2 FQGNSA. This CDR3 has 13 residues. The CDR3 sequence: CASSLEKAQPQHF. CDR3 in DNA: TGTGCCAGCAGCTTAGAGAAAGCACAGCCCCAGCATTTT.

This chain connects TRBV4-2 to TRBJ2-7; 10 bases align to TRBD1. From germline, CDR1 is LGHNA and CDR2 YNFKEQ. The J segment lost 1 base and the V segment lost 3 bases, leaving 9 bases of the junction unmatched. The CDR3 runs 17 residues. The CDR3 sequence is CASSHGTGEERSYEQYF. The CDR3 coding sequence is TGTGCCAGCAGCCATGGGACAGGGGAGGAACGGTCCTACGAGCAGTACTTC.

V and J are TRBV7-2 and TRBJ1-1; 7 positions match TRBD1. Trimming cost V 4 bases and J 1 base; bases outside gene matches: 6. This CDR3 region has 15 residues. Germline V CDR1 and CDR2: SGHTA, FQGNSA. CDR3 amino acids: CASSSQGQSNTEAFF. The CDR3 DNA sequence: TGTGCCAGCAGCTCTCAGGGACAGTCGAACACTGAAGCTTTCTTT.

The chain carries TRBV7-2 and TRBJ2-7; the D is unclear. Germline assignment: CDR1 SGHTA and CDR2 FQGNSA. Deletions cut 6 bases from V and 5 bases from J, with 17 bases between. This CDR3 has 14 residues. The CDR3: CASRSQPGSNEQYF. The DNA of the CDR3 is TGTGCCAGCAGGTCCCAACCCGGTTCCAACGAGCAGTACTTC.

The rearrangement uses TRBV5-4 and TRBJ1-1; unclear D gene. V was clipped by 4 bases and J by 7 bases, with 8 bases between them. The CDR3 contains 11 residues. Germline CDR1 and CDR2: SGHNT and YYREEE (reference sequence). The chain's CDR3 is CASSANFEAFF. As DNA, the CDR3 is TGTGCCAGCAGCGCTAATTTTGAAGCTTTCTTT.

This sequence joins TRBV7-2 and TRBJ1-3; 8 nucleotides agree with TRBD1. The CDR3 has 16 amino acids. Trimming took 0 bases from V and 5 from J; bases not matched to a gene: 6. Germline CDR1 SGHTA, CDR2 FQGNSA. CDR3 in amino acids: CASSLAPDRARNTIYF. The CDR3 DNA sequence: TGTGCCAGCAGCTTAGCGCCGGACAGGGCTAGAAACACCATATATTTT.

V gene TRBV11-1 combines with J gene TRBJ2-3, with 9 bases fitting TRBD1. CDR3 size: 15 residues. Germline-derived CDR1 and CDR2 are SGHAT and FQDESV (reference sequence). Losses at the gene ends were 1 base for V and 3 bases for J; bases not matched to a gene: 2. The CDR3 DNA sequence: TGTGCCAGCAGCTTAGACAGGGGGCGGACAGATACGCAGTATTTT. Encoded protein: CASSLDRGRTDTQYF.

This chain joins TRBV2 and TRBJ2-7; D gene unclear. The germline V gene has CDR1 SNHLY and CDR2 FYNNEI. With 0 bases removed from V and 3 bases from J, the gap between germline ends came to 6 bases. This CDR3 comprises 13 residues. The CDR3 DNA reads TGTGCCAGCAGTGAAGCCGGGTACTACGAGCAGTACTTC. The encoded protein is CASSEAGYYEQYF.

The chain combines TRBV6-5 with TRBJ2-5; D is possibly TRBD1 or TRBD2 (6 bases each). V shed 0 bases and J shed 5 bases, with 10 bases lying between them. Germline CDR1 and CDR2: MNHEY and SVGAGI. The CDR3 runs to 14 residues. This chain's CDR3 is CASSYSGGAETQYF. DNA for the CDR3: TGTGCCAGCAGTTACTCGGGGGGCGCGGAGACCCAGTACTTC.

The CDR3 protein is CASSSLAGGSTDTQYF. The CDR3 nucleotides are TGCGCCAGCAGCTCTCTAGCGGGGGGAAGCACAGATACGCAGTATTTT. V usage is TRBV5-1 and J usage is TRBJ2-3; TRBD2 matches at 11 bases. The CDR3 covers 16 residues. The germline gives CDR1 SGHRS, CDR2 YFSETQ. The junction had 3 bases not matched to a gene; V was cut back by 3 bases and J by 0 bases.

The CDR3 sequence is CASSPDRWSDTQYF. In DNA form, the CDR3 reads TGTGCCAGCAGCCCCGACAGGTGGTCAGATACGCAGTATTTT. This chain connects TRBV7-3 to TRBJ2-3; D may be TRBD1 (6 bases). V dropped 5 bases and J dropped 4 bases, with 13 bases sitting between them. This CDR3 region has 14 residues. The germline V gene has CDR1 SGHTA and CDR2 FQGTGA.

This chain links TRBV21-1 with TRBJ2-2; TRBD2 is taken as the D call from the table, unchecked against the DNA. TRBV21-1 is annotated as a pseudogene. This CDR3 is 18 amino acids long. CDR3 residues: CASSKVWEYLEDTGELFF. For the CDR3, the DNA is TGTGCCAGCAGCAAAGTTTGGGAGTACCTCGAGGACACCGGGGAGCTGTTTTTT.

The chain links TRBV5-4 to TRBJ1-2; D gene ambiguous. Germline V gene data show CDR1 as SGHNT and CDR2 as YYREEE (reference sequence). The CDR3 extends over 14 amino acids. Trimming cost V 3 bases and J 2 bases, with 11 bases left between them. The CDR3 spells CASSSMESNYGYTF. The CDR3 DNA is TGTGCCAGCAGCTCTATGGAGTCGAACTATGGCTACACCTTC.

This clone was seen a few times. This chain connects TRBV10-3 to TRBJ1-6; 7 bases match TRBD1. V lost 3 bases to trimming and J lost 6 bases; unmatched junction nucleotides: 8. The CDR3 has 16 residues. The germline V gene encodes CDR1 ENHRY and CDR2 SYGVKD. The CDR3 bases are TGTGCCATCAGTGACCGTCGGCCAGGGGGTAATTCACCCCTCCACTTT. It encodes CAISDRRPGGNSPLHF.

V usage is TRBV30 and J usage is TRBJ2-5; tentative D call: TRBD1 (6 bases). Germline loops: CDR1 GTSNPN, CDR2 SVGIG (reference sequence). V lost 2 bases, J lost 9 bases, and 19 bases lay in between. The CDR3 has 14 amino acids. The CDR3 DNA reads as TGTGCCTGGAGTTTGGCAGTGGGGTACAGGGCCCAGTACTTC. It translates to CAWSLAVGYRAQYF.

The chain combines TRBV19 with TRBJ1-6; TRBD1 aligns across 8 bases. The V segment lost 7 bases and the J segment 10 bases; nucleotides outside the gene matches: 9. Germline CDR1 and CDR2: LNHDA and SQIVND (reference sequence). This CDR3 has 14 residues. The CDR3 here is CASNDAGGKSPLHF. In nucleotides, the CDR3 is TGTGCCAGTAATGACGCAGGGGGCAAGTCACCCCTCCACTTT.

The chain is built from TRBV27 and TRBJ1-2; D may be TRBD1 (5 bases). This CDR3 contains 16 residues. Germline-derived CDR1 and CDR2 are MNHEY and SMNVEV (reference sequence). Between the trimmed V and J ends, which lost 6 bases and 2 bases, there was a span of 19 bases. DNA for the CDR3: TGTGCCAGCAGCCCCGTGTCAGGGACGGGCAACTATGGCTACACCTTC. Protein product: CASSPVSGTGNYGYTF.

A note on this clone: A read error may account for a junction end that differs from germline. This chain joins TRBV11-1 and TRBJ2-7, with TRBD1 matching 8 bases. Germline-derived CDR1 and CDR2 are SGHAT and FQDESV (reference sequence). CDR3 length equals 12 residues. CDR3 coding DNA: TGTGCCAGCAGCTCTGGTCTGGGACAGGTCCCCTTC. It codes for CASSSGLGQVPF.

The rearrangement joins TRBV2 to TRBJ1-1; D is unclear. The CDR3 runs 13 residues. The V end was cut by 3 bases, the J end by 4 bases, with 9 bases between. Germline V gene lookup returns CDR1 SNHLY and CDR2 FYNNEI. CDR3 protein: CASSDGRSTEAFF. The CDR3 DNA sequence: TGTGCCAGCAGTGACGGGCGTTCCACTGAAGCTTTCTTT.

CDR3 coding DNA: TGTGCCAGCAGCCCGGGACGCCCCTCCTATAATTCACCCCTCCACTTT. Protein sequence: CASSPGRPSYNSPLHF. This chain joins TRBV7-8 and TRBJ1-6; D may be TRBD1 (5 bases). The CDR3 has 16 residues. V lost 5 bases to trimming and J lost 0 bases, with 11 bases between them. Germline lookup yields CDR1 SGHVS and CDR2 FQNEAQ.

This rearrangement joins TRBV15 to TRBJ2-7; 9 positions match TRBD1. Germline V gene data show CDR1 as LNHNV and CDR2 as YYDKDF (reference sequence). Trimming removed 5 bases from V and 0 bases from J; junction bases left unmatched: 2. The length of the CDR3 is 14 residues. The CDR3 is CATSWGQGSYEQYF. The CDR3, as DNA: TGTGCCACCAGCTGGGGACAGGGCTCCTACGAGCAGTACTTC.

The V and J genes are TRBV28 and TRBJ2-5; D unresolved. The CDR3 extends over 13 amino acids. Looked up from germline, CDR1 is MDHEN and CDR2 is SYDVKM. The V end was cut by 5 bases, the J end by 5 bases, with 12 bases between. The CDR3 DNA reads as TGTGCCAGCAGTCCTACGCTTCGGGAGACCCAGTACTTC. Amino acids: CASSPTLRETQYF.

This chain links TRBV2 with TRBJ2-5; 7 nucleotides align to TRBD2. The J call is in doubt because the DNA end fits TRBJ2-7 better. The CDR3 has 13 amino acids. Per the germline V gene, CDR1 is SNHLY and CDR2 is FYNNEI. CDR3 region: CASNSGRGYEQYF. In nucleotides, the CDR3 is TGTGCCAGCAACAGTGGGAGGGGTTACGAGCAGTACTTC.

This chain uses TRBV5-1 with TRBJ2-3; TRBD2 agrees at 7 bases. Germline V gene sequence: CDR1 SGHRS, CDR2 YFSETQ. The length of the CDR3 is 15 residues. V dropped 4 bases and J dropped 0; count of bases not matched to a gene: 5. The DNA for the CDR3 is TGCGCCAGCAGCCCGGGACTATGGAGCACAGATACGCAGTATTTT. Translating gives CASSPGLWSTDTQYF.

V usage is TRBV27 and J usage is TRBJ1-6, with D unclear. The CDR3 runs 17 residues. With 2 bases removed from V and 0 bases from J, the gap between germline ends came to 11 bases. Looked up from germline, CDR1 is MNHEY and CDR2 is SMNVEV (reference sequence). CDR3 in amino acids: CASSLNSMSSYNSPLHF. The CDR3, as DNA: TGTGCCAGCAGTTTAAACTCAATGAGCTCCTATAATTCACCCCTCCACTTT.

The rearrangement links TRBV5-1 to TRBJ2-3, with 9 bases fitting TRBD1. Germline CDR1 and CDR2: SGHRS and YFSETQ. The CDR3 length is 17 residues. V shed 0 bases, J shed 2 bases, and the junction held 7 bases outside the gene matches. CDR3 loop: CASSLGGTGTPTDTQYF. CDR3 sequence (DNA): TGCGCCAGCAGCTTGGGAGGGACAGGGACCCCCACAGATACGCAGTATTTT.

The chain combines TRBV18 with TRBJ1-2; unclear D gene. V was trimmed by 3 bases and J by 6 bases, leaving 8 bases between them. Germline V gene sequence: CDR1 KGHSH, CDR2 LQKENI. This CDR3 contains 12 residues. CDR3 in DNA: TGTGCCAGCTCACCCGTCAGTCATGGCTACACCTTC. Amino acids: CASSPVSHGYTF.

Written as DNA, the CDR3 is TGCAGTGCCAGCCAACCGGAGACCCAGTACTTC. It encodes CSASQPETQYF. The chain couples TRBV20-1 to TRBJ2-5, with no clear D. This CDR3 comprises 11 residues. Germline V gene data show CDR1 as DFQATT and CDR2 as SNEGSKA (reference sequence). V was cut by 6 bases and J by 5 bases, with 10 bases left in between.